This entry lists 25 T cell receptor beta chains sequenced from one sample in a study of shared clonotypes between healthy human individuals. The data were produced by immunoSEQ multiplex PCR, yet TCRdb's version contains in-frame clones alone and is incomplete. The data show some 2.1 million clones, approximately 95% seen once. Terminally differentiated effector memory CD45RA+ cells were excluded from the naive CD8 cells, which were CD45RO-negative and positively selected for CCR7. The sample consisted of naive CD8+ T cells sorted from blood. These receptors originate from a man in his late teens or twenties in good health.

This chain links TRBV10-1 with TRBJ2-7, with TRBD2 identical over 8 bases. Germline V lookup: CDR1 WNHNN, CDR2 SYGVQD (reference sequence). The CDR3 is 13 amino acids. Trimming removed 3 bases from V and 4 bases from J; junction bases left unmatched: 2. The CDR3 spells CASSDPGGYEQYF. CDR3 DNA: TGCGCCAGCAGTGACCCGGGGGGGTACGAGCAGTACTTC.

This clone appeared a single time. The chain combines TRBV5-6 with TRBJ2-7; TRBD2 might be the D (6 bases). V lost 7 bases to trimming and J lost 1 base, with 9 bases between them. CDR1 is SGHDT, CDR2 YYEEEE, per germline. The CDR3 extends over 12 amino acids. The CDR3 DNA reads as TGTGCCAGCCTGGGGGGATCCTACGAGCAGTACTTC. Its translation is CASLGGSYEQYF.

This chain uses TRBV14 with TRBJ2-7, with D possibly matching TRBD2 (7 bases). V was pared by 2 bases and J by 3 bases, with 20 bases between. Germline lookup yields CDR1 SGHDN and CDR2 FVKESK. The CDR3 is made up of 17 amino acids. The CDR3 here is CASSQTPLGGENYEQYF. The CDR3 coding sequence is TGTGCCAGCAGCCAAACCCCTTTAGGGGGGGAGAACTACGAGCAGTACTTC.

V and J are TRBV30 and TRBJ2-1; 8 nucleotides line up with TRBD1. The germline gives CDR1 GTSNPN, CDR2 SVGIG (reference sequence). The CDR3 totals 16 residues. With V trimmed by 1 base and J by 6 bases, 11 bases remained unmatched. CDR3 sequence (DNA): TGTGCCTGGAGTGGACCTGGACAGGGATCCCCCAATGAGCAGTTCTTC. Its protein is CAWSGPGQGSPNEQFF.

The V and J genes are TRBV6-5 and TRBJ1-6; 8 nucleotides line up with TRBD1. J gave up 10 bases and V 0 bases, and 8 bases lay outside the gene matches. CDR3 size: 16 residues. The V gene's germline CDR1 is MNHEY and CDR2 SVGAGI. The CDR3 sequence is CASSYSAGQVDSPLHF. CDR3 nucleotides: TGTGCCAGCAGTTACTCAGCGGGACAGGTAGACTCACCCCTCCACTTT.

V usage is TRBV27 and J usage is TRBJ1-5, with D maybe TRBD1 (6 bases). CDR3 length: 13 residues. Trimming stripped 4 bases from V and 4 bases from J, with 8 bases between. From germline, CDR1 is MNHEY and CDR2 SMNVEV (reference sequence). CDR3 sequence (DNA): TGTGCCAGCAGTTCCGACAGGAATCAGCCCCAGCATTTT. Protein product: CASSSDRNQPQHF.

CDR3 sequence reads: CASSTGTLYGYTF. In DNA form, the CDR3 reads TGTGCCAGCAGCACCGGGACCCTCTATGGCTACACCTTC. The chain employs TRBV5-4 and TRBJ1-2; D perhaps matches TRBD1 (5 bases). Germline values: CDR1 SGHNT, CDR2 YYREEE (reference sequence). V lost 4 bases and J lost 4, with 11 bases in between. The CDR3 runs 13 residues.

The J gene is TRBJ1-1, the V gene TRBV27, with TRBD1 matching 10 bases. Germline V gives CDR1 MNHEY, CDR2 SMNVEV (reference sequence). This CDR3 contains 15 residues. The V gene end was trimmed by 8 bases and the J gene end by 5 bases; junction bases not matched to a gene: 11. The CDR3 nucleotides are TGTGCCAGCCAACCCATAGGGACAGGGGTGACTGAAGCTTTCTTT. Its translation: CASQPIGTGVTEAFF.

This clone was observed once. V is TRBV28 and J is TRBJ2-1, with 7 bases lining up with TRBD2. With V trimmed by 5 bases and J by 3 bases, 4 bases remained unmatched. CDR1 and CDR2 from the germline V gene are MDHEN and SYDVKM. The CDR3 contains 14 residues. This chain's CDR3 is CASSGWGGYNEQFF. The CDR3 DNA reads TGTGCCAGCAGTGGATGGGGGGGCTACAATGAGCAGTTCTTC.

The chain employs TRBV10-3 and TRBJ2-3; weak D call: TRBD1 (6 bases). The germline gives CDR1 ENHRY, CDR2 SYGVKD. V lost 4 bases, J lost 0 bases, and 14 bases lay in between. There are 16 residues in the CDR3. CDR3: CAISVADRYSTDTQYF. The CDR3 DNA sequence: TGTGCCATCAGTGTCGCCGACAGGTATAGCACAGATACGCAGTATTTT.

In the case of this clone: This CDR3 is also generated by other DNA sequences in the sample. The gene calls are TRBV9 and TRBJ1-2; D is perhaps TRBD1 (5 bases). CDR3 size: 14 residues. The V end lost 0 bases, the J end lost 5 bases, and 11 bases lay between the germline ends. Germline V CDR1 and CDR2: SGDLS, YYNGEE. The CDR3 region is CASSVGAGDYGYTF. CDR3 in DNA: TGTGCCAGCAGCGTAGGAGCGGGGGATTATGGCTACACCTTC.

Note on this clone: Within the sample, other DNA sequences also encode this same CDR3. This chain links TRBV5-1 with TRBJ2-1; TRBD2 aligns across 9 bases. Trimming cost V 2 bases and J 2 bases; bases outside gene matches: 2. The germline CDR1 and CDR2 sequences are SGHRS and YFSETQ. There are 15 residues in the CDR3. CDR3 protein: CASSLAGGTYNEQFF. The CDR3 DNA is TGCGCCAGCAGCTTAGCGGGAGGAACCTACAATGAGCAGTTCTTC.

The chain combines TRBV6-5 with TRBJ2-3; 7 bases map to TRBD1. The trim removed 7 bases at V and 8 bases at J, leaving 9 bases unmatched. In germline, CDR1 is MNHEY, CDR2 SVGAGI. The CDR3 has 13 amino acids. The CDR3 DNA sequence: TGTGCCAGCACTAAAACAGGGGTCGGTACGCAGTATTTT. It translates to CASTKTGVGTQYF.

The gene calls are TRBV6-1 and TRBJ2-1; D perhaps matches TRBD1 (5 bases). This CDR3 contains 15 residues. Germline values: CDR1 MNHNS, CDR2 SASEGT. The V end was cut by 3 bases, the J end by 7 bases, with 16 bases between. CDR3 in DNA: TGTGCCAGCAGTGATGGGGCCGGTAGCTGGAATGAGCAGTTCTTC. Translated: CASSDGAGSWNEQFF.

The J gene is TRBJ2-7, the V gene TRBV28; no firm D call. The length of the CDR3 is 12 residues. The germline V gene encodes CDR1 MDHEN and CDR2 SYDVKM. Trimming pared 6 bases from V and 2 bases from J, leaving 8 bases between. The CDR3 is CASSRTPYEQYF. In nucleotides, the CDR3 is TGTGCCAGCAGCAGGACCCCCTACGAGCAGTACTTC.

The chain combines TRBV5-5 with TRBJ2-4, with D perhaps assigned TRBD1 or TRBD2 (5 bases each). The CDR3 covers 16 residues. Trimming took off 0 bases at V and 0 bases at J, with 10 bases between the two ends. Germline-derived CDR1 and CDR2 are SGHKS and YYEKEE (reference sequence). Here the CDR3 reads CASSLEVGVAKNIQYF. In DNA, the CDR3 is TGTGCCAGCAGCTTGGAGGTGGGGGTAGCCAAAAACATTCAGTACTTC.

The chain's CDR3 is CSVAGKAGHNEQFF. The CDR3 DNA reads as TGCAGCGTTGCGGGTAAGGCCGGGCATAATGAGCAGTTCTTC. The V and J genes are TRBV29-1 and TRBJ2-1, with D hard to call. Trimming stripped 4 bases from V and 7 bases from J, with 17 bases between. The CDR3 has 14 amino acids. The germline V gene encodes CDR1 SQVTM and CDR2 ANQGSEA.

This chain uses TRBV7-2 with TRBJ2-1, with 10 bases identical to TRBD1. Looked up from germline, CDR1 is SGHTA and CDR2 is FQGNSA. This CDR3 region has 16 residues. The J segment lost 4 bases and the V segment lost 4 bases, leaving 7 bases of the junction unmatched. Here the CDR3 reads CASSSGTGAIYNEQFF. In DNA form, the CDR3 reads TGTGCCAGCAGCTCCGGGACAGGGGCGATATACAATGAGCAGTTCTTC.

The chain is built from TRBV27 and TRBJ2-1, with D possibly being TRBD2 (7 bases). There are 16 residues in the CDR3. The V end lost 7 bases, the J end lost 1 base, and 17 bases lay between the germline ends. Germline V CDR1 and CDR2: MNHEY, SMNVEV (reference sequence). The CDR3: CASKVGGRLSYNEQFF. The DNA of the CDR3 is TGTGCCAGCAAGGTCGGGGGGCGATTATCCTACAATGAGCAGTTCTTC.

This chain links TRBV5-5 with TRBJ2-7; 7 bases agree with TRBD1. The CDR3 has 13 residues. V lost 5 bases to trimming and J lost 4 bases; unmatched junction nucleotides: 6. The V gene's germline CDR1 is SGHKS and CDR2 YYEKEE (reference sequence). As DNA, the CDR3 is TGTGCCAGCAGTCGGGACAGCCCATACGAGCAGTACTTC. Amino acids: CASSRDSPYEQYF.

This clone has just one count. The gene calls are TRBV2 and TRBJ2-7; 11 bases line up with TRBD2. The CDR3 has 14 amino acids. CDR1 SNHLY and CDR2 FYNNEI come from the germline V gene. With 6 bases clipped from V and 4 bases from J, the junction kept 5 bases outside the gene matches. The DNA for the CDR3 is TGTGCCAGCAGAGAGGGGACTAGCGGATACGAGCAGTACTTC. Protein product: CASREGTSGYEQYF.

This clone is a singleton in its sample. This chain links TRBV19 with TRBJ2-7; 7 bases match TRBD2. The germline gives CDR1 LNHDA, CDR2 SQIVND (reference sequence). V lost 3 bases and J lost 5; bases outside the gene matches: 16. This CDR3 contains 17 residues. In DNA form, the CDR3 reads TGTGCCAGTAGTATCGGGTCTAGCGGCCTCTCCTGGGACGAGCAGTACTTC. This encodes CASSIGSSGLSWDEQYF.

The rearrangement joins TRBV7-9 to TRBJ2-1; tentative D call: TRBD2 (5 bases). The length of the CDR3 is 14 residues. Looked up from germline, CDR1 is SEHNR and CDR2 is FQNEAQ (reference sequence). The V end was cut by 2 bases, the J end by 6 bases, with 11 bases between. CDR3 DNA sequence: TGTGCCAGCAGCTTATCGGACTGGGGCAATGAGCAGTTCTTC. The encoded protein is CASSLSDWGNEQFF.

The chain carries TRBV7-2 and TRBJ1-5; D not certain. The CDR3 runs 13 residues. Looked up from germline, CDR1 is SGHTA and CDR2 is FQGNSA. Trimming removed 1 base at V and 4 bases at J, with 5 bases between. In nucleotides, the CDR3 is TGTGCCAGCAGCTTAGAGTTGAATCAGCCCCAGCATTTT. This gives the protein CASSLELNQPQHF.

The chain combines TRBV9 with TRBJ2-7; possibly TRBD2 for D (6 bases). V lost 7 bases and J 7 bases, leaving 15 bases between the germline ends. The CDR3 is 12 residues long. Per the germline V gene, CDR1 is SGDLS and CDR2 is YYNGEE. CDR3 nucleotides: TGTGCCAGCCGGACGGGAGAGCATGAGCAGTACTTC. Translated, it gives CASRTGEHEQYF.